The next 23 T cell receptor beta chains were all read from a single sample in a study of cytomegalovirus exposure and HLA in healthy donors. Vbeta (60) and Jbeta (13) primers were used in the PCR. Clones were sequenced by immunoSEQ multiplex PCR, and TCRdb holds only the in-frame ones, with some missing. This table holds fewer than 110,000 clones, 77% found once. Sequenced: PBMCs. The receptors derive from a male donor in good health and CMV-seronegative.

This clone was found a few times. V usage is TRBV28 and J usage is TRBJ1-5; D remains unclear. V lost 2 bases, J lost 6 bases, and 2 bases lay in between. The germline gives CDR1 MDHEN, CDR2 SYDVKM. The CDR3 extends over 11 amino acids. The CDR3 DNA sequence: TGTGCCAGCAGTTTACGTCAGCCCCAGCATTTT. Translation gives CASSLRQPQHF. The complete variable domain, with remaining parts taken from reference TRBV28 and TRBJ1-5, reads DVKVTQSSRYLVKRTGEKVFLECVQDMDHENMFWYRQDPGLGLRLIYFSYDVKMKEKGDIPEGYSVSREKKERFSLILESASTNQTSMYLCASSLRQPQHFGDGTRLSIL.

V usage is TRBV6-5 and J usage is TRBJ2-2; the D is unclear. The CDR3 length is 13 residues. The V gene lost 4 bases and the J gene lost 4 bases, with 7 bases spanning the gap. Per germline, CDR1 MNHEY and CDR2 SVGAGI. CDR3 nucleotide sequence: TGTGCCAGCAGTTCCACTGGCACCGGGGAGCTGTTTTTT. Its translation is CASSSTGTGELFF.

The rearrangement links TRBV19 to TRBJ2-7; 7 bases agree with TRBD2. Germline-derived CDR1 and CDR2 are LNHDA and SQIVND (reference sequence). The CDR3 has 16 amino acids. The V gene end was trimmed by 3 bases and the J gene end by 7 bases; junction bases not matched to a gene: 15. In DNA, the CDR3 is TGTGCCAGTAGTATCCAGGCGGGAGCTGGACGGGAAGAGCAGTACTTC. Encoded protein: CASSIQAGAGREEQYF.

The V call is TRBV30, the J call TRBJ2-7; 8 nucleotides match TRBD2. This CDR3 has 18 amino acids. The ends lost 0 bases at V and 2 bases at J; junction bases unmatched: 15. CDR1 and CDR2 (germline): GTSNPN, SVGIG (reference sequence). The CDR3 DNA reads TGTGCCTGGAGTGTACTCCCAGTTTGGCGGGAGGACCCCTACGAGCAGTACTTC. It yields the protein CAWSVLPVWREDPYEQYF.

The V gene is TRBV2, the J gene TRBJ2-7; D unclear. Germline V lookup: CDR1 SNHLY, CDR2 FYNNEI. The CDR3 extends over 12 amino acids. The V end lost 7 bases, the J end lost 3 bases, and 10 bases lay between the germline ends. The CDR3 sequence is CASMVRRYEQYF. The CDR3 nucleotides read TGTGCCAGCATGGTCAGGCGCTACGAGCAGTACTTC.

This chain uses TRBV4-1 with TRBJ2-7; 16 bases line up with TRBD2. The CDR3 is 16 amino acids. Losses at the gene ends were 1 base for V and 12 bases for J; bases not matched to a gene: 9. Germline lookup yields CDR1 MGHRA and CDR2 YSYEKL. The CDR3 loop is CASSQGMGLAGGPTYF. The CDR3 region has the DNA TGCGCCAGCAGCCAAGGTATGGGACTAGCGGGAGGGCCTACGTACTTC.

This clone was recorded a few times. V and J are TRBV15 and TRBJ2-7; D may be TRBD1 (6 bases). The V end was cut by 0 bases, the J end by 3 bases, with 12 bases between. Germline lookup yields CDR1 LNHNV and CDR2 YYDKDF (reference sequence). The CDR3 covers 15 residues. In DNA, the CDR3 is TGTGCCACCAGCAGAGATCTGGAAGGGGGCTACGAGCAGTACTTC. Amino acids: CATSRDLEGGYEQYF.

This clone was counted a few times. The V and J genes are TRBV9 and TRBJ2-7; TRBD2 is a possible D gene (6 bases). Germline V gives CDR1 SGDLS, CDR2 YYNGEE. The length of the CDR3 is 16 residues. The V and J ends lost 0 bases and 0 bases respectively, with 13 bases between them. CDR3 nucleotides: TGTGCCAGCAGCGTAGGGGACCGGGACTTCTCCTACGAGCAGTACTTC. Its translation: CASSVGDRDFSYEQYF.

The chain employs TRBV5-1 and TRBJ2-2, with TRBD2 matching 8 bases. Germline CDR1 and CDR2: SGHRS and YFSETQ. Trimming removed 4 bases from V and 5 bases from J; junction bases left unmatched: 7. The CDR3 consists of 15 residues. CDR3 nucleotides: TGCGCCAGCAGCCCGGGACTAGGAACGACCGGGGAGCTGTTTTTT. It translates to CASSPGLGTTGELFF. The whole variable domain, remainder taken from reference TRBV5-1 and TRBJ2-2, is KAGVTQTPRYLIKTRGQQVTLSCSPISGHRSVSWYQQTPGQGLQFLFEYFSETQRNKGNFPGRFSGRQFSNSRSEMNVSTLELGDSALYLCASSPGLGTTGELFFGEGSRLTVL.

The CDR3 nucleotides are TGTGCCAGCAGTCCCCGGAAGGGGCTCGAGCAGTACTTC. Translating gives CASSPRKGLEQYF. The rearrangement links TRBV27 to TRBJ2-5; D is possibly TRBD1 (5 bases). The assigned J gene may be wrong: the sequence end matches TRBJ2-7 better. Germline V gene lookup returns CDR1 MNHEY and CDR2 SMNVEV (reference sequence). This CDR3 region has 13 residues.

The chain combines TRBV13 with TRBJ2-5; D ambiguous. V was trimmed by 5 bases and J by 7 bases, leaving 17 bases between them. The germline gives CDR1 PRHDT, CDR2 FYEKMQ (reference sequence). The CDR3 has 14 amino acids. The CDR3 is CASSTLRSPGTQYF. For the CDR3, the DNA is TGTGCCAGCAGCACCCTCCGGAGCCCCGGGACCCAGTACTTC.

About this clone: The junction does not match germline at one end; this may be a read error. The chain recombines TRBV10-2 with TRBJ2-7; D possibly corresponds to TRBD1 (6 bases). The V gene's germline CDR1 is WSHSY and CDR2 SAAADI. CDR3 size: 14 residues. This CDR3 is CASSDRDKSYEQCF. CDR3 nucleotides: TGCGCCAGCAGTGACAGGGACAAGTCCTACGAGCAGTGCTTC.

The V call is TRBV5-1, the J call TRBJ2-3; D might be TRBD1 (5 bases). Germline V CDR1 and CDR2: SGHRS, YFSETQ. This CDR3 comprises 12 residues. V gave up 4 bases and J gave up 4 bases, with 7 bases separating them. The CDR3 bases are TGCGCCAGCAGCATAGGGGCAGATACGCAGTATTTT. This gives the protein CASSIGADTQYF.

The chain recombines TRBV2 with TRBJ2-5, with TRBD2 identical over 10 bases. This CDR3 is 15 amino acids long. V lost 7 bases to trimming and J lost 4 bases; unmatched junction nucleotides: 9. Germline CDR1 reads SNHLY; CDR2 reads FYNNEI. CDR3 amino acids: CASTKEREGRETQYF. CDR3 coding DNA: TGTGCCAGCACCAAAGAGCGGGAGGGCCGAGAGACCCAGTACTTC.

This rearrangement joins TRBV14 to TRBJ2-1, with 9 bases identical to TRBD2. The V and J ends lost 1 base and 6 bases, in that order; junction bases with no gene match: 4. This CDR3 contains 15 residues. Germline values: CDR1 SGHDN, CDR2 FVKESK. The CDR3 coding sequence is TGTGCCAGCAGCCAAGTGGCGGGAGGGTTCAATGAGCAGTTCTTC. It is translated as CASSQVAGGFNEQFF.

The chain employs TRBV4-1 and TRBJ2-5; 9 nucleotides line up with TRBD1. The end of the DNA aligns better with TRBJ2-7, so the J call may be wrong. The CDR3 covers 15 residues. The germline V gene encodes CDR1 MGHRA and CDR2 YSYEKL. CDR3 sequence reads: CASSEQGAASYEQYF. The CDR3 DNA is TGCGCCAGCAGCGAACAGGGGGCGGCCTCCTACGAGCAGTACTTC.

V is TRBV7-9 and J is TRBJ2-3; D might be TRBD2 (6 bases). CDR3 length: 16 residues. Trimming left V 1 base short and J 1 base short, with 12 bases between. Germline CDR1 reads SEHNR; CDR2 reads FQNEAQ (reference sequence). CDR3 sequence (DNA): TGTGCCAGCAGCTTAGGGAACGGGAGAGGCACAGATACGCAGTATTTT. The encoded protein is CASSLGNGRGTDTQYF.

This chain links TRBV30 with TRBJ2-7, with D possibly TRBD2 on 5 matching bases. The CDR3 spans 15 residues. CDR1 and CDR2 from the germline V gene are GTSNPN and SVGIG (reference sequence). The V gene lost 0 bases and the J gene lost 6 bases, with 18 bases spanning the gap. CDR3 loop: CAWSVRASKSGEQYF. The CDR3 nucleotides are TGTGCCTGGAGTGTACGGGCTAGCAAAAGCGGCGAGCAGTACTTC.

The chain links TRBV30 to TRBJ2-1; TRBD2 might be the D (6 bases). Germline-derived CDR1 and CDR2 are GTSNPN and SVGIG (reference sequence). With 2 bases removed from V and 4 bases from J, the gap between germline ends came to 9 bases. The CDR3 covers 13 residues. The CDR3 coding sequence is TGTGCCTGGAGTCGGGAGTTGTACAATGAGCAGTTCTTC. It specifies CAWSRELYNEQFF. Using reference TRBV30 and TRBJ2-1 for the parts outside the CDR3, the full variable domain is SQTIHQWPATLVQPVGSPLSLECTVEGTSNPNLYWYRQAAGRGLQLLFYSVGIGQISSEVPQNLSASRPQDRQFILSSKKLLLSDSGFYLCAWSRELYNEQFFGPGTRLTVL.

V gene TRBV14 combines with J gene TRBJ1-4, with D perhaps TRBD1 (6 bases). V was trimmed by 0 bases and J by 7 bases, leaving 18 bases between them. Germline V lookup: CDR1 SGHDN, CDR2 FVKESK. The CDR3 extends over 17 amino acids. The CDR3 protein is CASSQDPPWGGSEKLFF. The CDR3 DNA sequence: TGTGCCAGCAGCCAAGACCCGCCGTGGGGGGGCTCTGAAAAACTGTTTTTT.

The chain couples TRBV7-8 to TRBJ2-7, with 9 bases identical to TRBD1. Losses at the gene ends were 4 bases for V and 2 bases for J; bases not matched to a gene: 6. Germline V CDR1 and CDR2: SGHVS, FQNEAQ. The CDR3 spans 15 residues. The CDR3 DNA is TGTGCCAGCAGCTCGGGACAGGGTAGCACCTACGAGCAGTACTTC. Its protein is CASSSGQGSTYEQYF.

The V and J genes are TRBV29-1 and TRBJ2-1; a possible D gene is TRBD2 (6 bases). V was trimmed by 4 bases and J by 6 bases, leaving 16 bases between them. The CDR3 has 14 amino acids. Germline assignment: CDR1 SQVTM and CDR2 ANQGSEA. CDR3 nucleotide sequence: TGCAGCGTTGTTGGAGGGACGCAAAGCAATGAGCAGTTCTTC. Translating gives CSVVGGTQSNEQFF.

This chain links TRBV29-1 with TRBJ2-7; tentative D call: TRBD1 (6 bases). This CDR3 region has 12 residues. The V end lost 4 bases, the J end lost 1 base, and 8 bases lay between the germline ends. Germline CDR1 reads SQVTM; CDR2 reads ANQGSEA. The CDR3 DNA reads as TGCAGCGTTGGTCAGGGGTCCTACGAGCAGTACTTC. It specifies CSVGQGSYEQYF.